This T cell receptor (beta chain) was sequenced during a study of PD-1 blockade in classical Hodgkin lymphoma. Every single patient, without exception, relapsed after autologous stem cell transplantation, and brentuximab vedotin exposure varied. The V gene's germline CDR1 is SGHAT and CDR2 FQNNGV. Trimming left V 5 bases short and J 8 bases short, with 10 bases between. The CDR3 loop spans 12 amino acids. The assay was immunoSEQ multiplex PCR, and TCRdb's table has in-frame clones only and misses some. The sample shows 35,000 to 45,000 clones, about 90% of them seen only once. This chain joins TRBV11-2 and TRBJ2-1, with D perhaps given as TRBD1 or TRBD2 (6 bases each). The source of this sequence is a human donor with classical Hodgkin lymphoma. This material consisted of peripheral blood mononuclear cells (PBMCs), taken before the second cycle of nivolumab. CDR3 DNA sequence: TGTGCCAGCAGCCTTAGGGGGGATGAGCAGTTCTTC. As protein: CASSLRGDEQFF. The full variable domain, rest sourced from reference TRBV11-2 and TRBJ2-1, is EAGVAQSPRYKIIEKRQSVAFWCNPISGHATLYWYQQILGQGPKLLIQFQNNGVVDDSQLPKDRFSAERLKGVDSTLKIQPAKLEDSAVYLCASSLRGDEQFFGPGTRLTVL.